The 3 T cell receptor beta chains below were found in one sample sequenced in a study of cytomegalovirus exposure and HLA in healthy donors. The PCR employed 60 Vbeta primers together with 13 Jbeta primers. TCRdb's table, derived via immunoSEQ multiplex PCR, lists solely in-frame clones and lacks some. The sample lists 200,000 to 250,000 clones; about 80% were seen once. The sequenced sample consisted of PBMCs. The receptors shown here come from a man younger than 35 in good health and CMV-seronegative.

The chain couples TRBV25-1 to TRBJ1-4, with 9 bases matching TRBD1. V was pared by 3 bases and J by 10 bases, with 9 bases of the junction left unmatched. Looked up from germline, CDR1 is MGHDK and CDR2 is SYGVNS. The CDR3 has 15 amino acids. The CDR3 coding sequence is TGTGCCAGCAGTGACACGGGACAGGGAGACGTAAAACTGTTTTTT. Its translation is CASSDTGQGDVKLFF.

This chain connects TRBV5-1 to TRBJ2-1; 7 positions match TRBD2. This CDR3 spans 16 amino acids. Germline CDR1 is SGHRS and CDR2 is YFSETQ. V shed 4 bases, J shed 0 bases, and the junction held 7 bases outside the gene matches. This chain's CDR3 is CASSPGLGSSYNEQFF. The DNA of the CDR3 is TGCGCCAGCAGCCCCGGACTAGGGAGCTCCTACAATGAGCAGTTCTTC.

This clone showed up just once. The chain uses TRBV7-3 and TRBJ2-6; maybe TRBD1 (6 bases). Germline V gene data show CDR1 as SGHTA and CDR2 as FQGTGA. Trimming left V 5 bases short and J 0 bases short, with 11 bases between. CDR3 length: 16 amino acids. The DNA for the CDR3 is TGTGCCAGCAGCCCAGGACAGATCTCTGGGGCCAACGTCCTGACTTTC. Translating it yields CASSPGQISGANVLTF.